This entry concerns a single T cell receptor (beta chain). Antigen unknown. Clones were sequenced by immunoSEQ multiplex PCR, and TCRdb holds only the in-frame ones, with some missing. The sample holds 35,000 to 55,000 clones, over 65% seen once. The length of the CDR3 is 14 residues. Trimming removed 6 bases from V and 5 bases from J; junction bases left unmatched: 9. Per the germline V gene, CDR1 is MNHEY and CDR2 is SVGAGI. The source of the sample is a study of vaccination effects on CD4 cells after COVID-19. When around 10 days of culture had elapsed, CD4+ T cells were isolated. PCR-confirmed SARS-CoV-2 infection occurred in the person between March and December 2020. Vaccine administered to participants consisted of two doses of either BNT162b2 or mRNA-1273.

This specimen consisted of CD4+ T cells from PBMCs cultured without peptide, obtained after COVID-19 vaccination. The receptor was derived from a human donor who had a prior SARS-CoV-2 infection. This chain joins TRBV6-5 and TRBJ2-5; the match to TRBD1 covers 7 bases. This chain's CDR3 is CASSSYSQGETQYF. The CDR3 DNA is TGTGCCAGCAGCTCGTACTCACAGGGGGAGACCCAGTACTTC.